This TCR beta chain was found in a study of blood T cell repertoires in COVID-19. Study overall: The origin of the acute and convalescent COVID-19 samples was the United States, Italy and Spain. PBMCs, B-cell-depleted T cells, or T cells were the source of the cDNA or gDNA that made up the material.

CDR1 and CDR2 from the germline V gene are SNHLY and FYNNEI. The CDR3 runs 15 residues. The J segment lost 5 bases and the V segment lost 6 bases, leaving 7 bases of the junction unmatched. As originally analysed: Estimated nucleated cell counts came from reference gene primer amplification. Libraries were prepared by immunoSEQ multiplex PCR; TCRdb keeps only in-frame clonotypes and omits some of them. The DNA gave D and trimming, while V, J and clone size come from that table. Of over 150,000 clones in the sample, roughly 80% are singletons; the top ten hold 3.5% to 4.5%. This receptor was identified in a woman older than 75 with acute or convalescent COVID-19. The source material was peripheral blood. The chain is built from TRBV2 and TRBJ2-5; 12 bases align to TRBD1. In DNA form, the CDR3 reads TGTGCCAGCAGGAGGGGACAGGGGGCAGTGGAGACCCAGTACTTC. Protein product: CASRRGQGAVETQYF.